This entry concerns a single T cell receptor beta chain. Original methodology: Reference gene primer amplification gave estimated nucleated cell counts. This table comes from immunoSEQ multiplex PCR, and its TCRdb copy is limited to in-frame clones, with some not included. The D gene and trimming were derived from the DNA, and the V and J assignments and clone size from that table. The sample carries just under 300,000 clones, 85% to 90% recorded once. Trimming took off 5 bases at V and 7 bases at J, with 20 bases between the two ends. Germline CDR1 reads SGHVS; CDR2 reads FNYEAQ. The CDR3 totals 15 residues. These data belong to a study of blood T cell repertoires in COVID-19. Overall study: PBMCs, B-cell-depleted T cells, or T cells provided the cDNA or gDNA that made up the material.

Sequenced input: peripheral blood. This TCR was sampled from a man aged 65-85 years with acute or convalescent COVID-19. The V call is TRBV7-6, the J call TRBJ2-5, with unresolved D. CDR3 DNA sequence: TGTGCCAGCAGCCCATACGACACAAGTATCGCGACCCAGTACTTC. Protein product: CASSPYDTSIATQYF.